This record concerns one T cell receptor (beta chain) sequence. Its cognate antigen is unknown. This entry belongs to a study of blood T cells in healthy people across ages. Germline CDR1 and CDR2: SEHNR and FQNEAQ (reference sequence). Trimming stripped 5 bases from V and 6 bases from J, with 17 bases between. This CDR3 is 15 amino acids long. A second PCR of about 6 to 11 cycles used a sample-barcoded 5' primer and a J-beta primer mix. With 12 random nucleotides, a template-switch adaptor tagged each individual cDNA molecule. TCRdb reprocessed the 5' RACE reads with MiXCR, giving one entry per CDR3 protein. The sample consists of about 680,000 distinct CDR3 sequences, around half of them appearing once. Study-level points and caveats: Age showed a roughly linear inverse relationship with TCR beta diversity per million T cells. Donor CMV status, an unknown factor, possibly confounded changes in expanded clonotypes.

Sequenced sample: blood. This receptor was identified in a woman aged 60-70 years in good health. The chain employs TRBV7-9 and TRBJ2-1, with a weak D call TRBD2 (6 bases). The CDR3 sequence is CASSLGEASSNEQFF. CDR3 bases: TGTGCCAGCAGCCTAGGGGAGGCTAGTTCCAATGAGCAGTTCTTC.